The 10 T cell receptor beta chains reported below all come from one sample, sequenced in a study of T cell responses to AZD1222 COVID-19 vaccine. Profiling relied on immunoSEQ multiplex PCR, and the TCRdb table lists in-frame clones only, not all of them. The sample holds about 79,000 clones, around 84% seen once. This sample comprised peripheral blood, obtained on day 0 of AZD1222 vaccination. Receptors originate from an adult in good health.

The chain has TRBV4-1 and TRBJ1-6, with 8 bases identical to TRBD1. CDR1 MGHRA and CDR2 YSYEKL come from the germline V gene. CDR3 length: 14 amino acids. Unmatched junction bases numbered 3, after V lost 4 bases and J lost 7 bases. The CDR3 protein is CASSPRDRNSPLHF. The DNA for the CDR3 is TGCGCCAGCAGCCCCCGGGACAGGAATTCACCCCTCCACTTT.

The chain has TRBV15 and TRBJ2-5; possible D gene TRBD1, 6 bases. The CDR3 is 14 amino acids. CDR1 and CDR2 (germline): LNHNV, YYDKDF (reference sequence). Trimming shortened V by 2 bases and J by 2 bases, and 9 bases separated the two germline ends. CDR3 in DNA: TGTGCCACCAGCAGATACAGGGCACAAGAGACCCAGTACTTC. Protein sequence: CATSRYRAQETQYF.

The chain couples TRBV11-3 to TRBJ2-6; TRBD2 might be the D (5 bases). CDR1 and CDR2 (germline): SGHNT, YENEEA. The CDR3 loop spans 16 amino acids. Trimming took off 5 bases at V and 3 bases at J, with 14 bases between the two ends. Here the CDR3 reads CASSPGEGNGANVLTF. The CDR3 DNA is TGTGCCAGCAGCCCTGGAGAGGGAAATGGGGCCAACGTCCTGACTTTC.

This clone was seen only a few times. V usage is TRBV5-1 and J usage is TRBJ1-4; 7 bases agree with TRBD1. Per germline, CDR1 SGHRS and CDR2 YFSETQ. The V gene end was trimmed by 2 bases and the J gene end by 6 bases; junction bases not matched to a gene: 7. The CDR3 is 15 amino acids. CDR3 protein: CASSFSIRGDEKLFF. The DNA for the CDR3 is TGCGCCAGCAGCTTTTCGATCAGGGGGGATGAAAAACTGTTTTTT.

The rearrangement joins TRBV5-1 to TRBJ2-2; D unclear. V lost 5 bases and J 2 bases, leaving 13 bases between the germline ends. The CDR3 contains 15 residues. CDR1 SGHRS and CDR2 YFSETQ come from the germline V gene. CDR3 in DNA: TGCGCCAGCAGGATAGACGGAACCAACACCGGGGAGCTGTTTTTT. Encoded protein: CASRIDGTNTGELFF.

The V and J genes are TRBV5-1 and TRBJ2-2; 10 positions match TRBD1. The CDR3 covers 16 residues. The J segment lost 5 bases and the V segment lost 4 bases, leaving 8 bases of the junction unmatched. Germline-derived CDR1 and CDR2 are SGHRS and YFSETQ. CDR3 DNA sequence: TGCGCCAGCAGCGACCGACAGGGGGCTGGAACCGGGGAGCTGTTTTTT. It yields the protein CASSDRQGAGTGELFF.

The V call is TRBV27, the J call TRBJ1-2; maybe TRBD1 (5 bases). Trimming stripped 2 bases from V and 3 bases from J, with 13 bases between. The germline V gene has CDR1 MNHEY and CDR2 SMNVEV (reference sequence). This CDR3 has 15 residues. The CDR3 here is CASSLLGGPDYGYTF. The CDR3 DNA follows: TGTGCCAGCAGTTTACTCGGGGGACCCGACTATGGCTACACCTTC.

The V call is TRBV6-5, the J call TRBJ1-5; 7 bases match TRBD1. The CDR3 runs to 13 residues. The V gene end was trimmed by 8 bases and the J gene end by 7 bases; junction bases not matched to a gene: 8. Germline CDR1 is MNHEY and CDR2 is SVGAGI. CDR3 amino acids: CASDHQGGQPQHF. In nucleotides, the CDR3 is TGTGCCAGCGATCACCAGGGGGGACAGCCCCAGCATTTT.

The chain has TRBV11-2 and TRBJ2-2; D is unclear. With 3 bases removed from V and 1 base from J, the gap between germline ends came to 6 bases. Germline CDR1 and CDR2: SGHAT and FQNNGV. CDR3 length: 14 residues. The CDR3 here is CASSLGLNTGELFF. As DNA, the CDR3 is TGTGCCAGCAGCTTGGGTCTGAACACCGGGGAGCTGTTTTTT. Looking up the rest from reference TRBV11-2 and TRBJ2-2 gives the full variable domain: EAGVAQSPRYKIIEKRQSVAFWCNPISGHATLYWYQQILGQGPKLLIQFQNNGVVDDSQLPKDRFSAERLKGVDSTLKIQPAKLEDSAVYLCASSLGLNTGELFFGEGSRLTVL.

V usage is TRBV3-1 (or the pseudogene TRBV3-2) and J usage is TRBJ1-2; 8 bases fit TRBD1. The germline gives CDR1 LGHDT, CDR2 YNNKEL (reference sequence). The CDR3 totals 17 residues. V was clipped by 5 bases and J by 2 bases; unmatched bases: 13. The DNA for the CDR3 is TGTGCCAGCAGCTTCGACAGGGGAAAGGGGAGAAACTATGGCTACACCTTC. It specifies CASSFDRGKGRNYGYTF.